This T cell receptor (beta chain) appears in the sequencing data of a study of vaccination and CD4 T cells after COVID-19. Study outcomes and limitations: Looking at convalescent patients, a median around 83% of reactive clones were present only post-vaccination.

This clonotype was seen more than once but under ten times. Antigen specificity is unknown. The treatment here: approximately nine-day PBMC culture with coronavirus spike peptide pools or control peptides (ViraFEST assay). Cultured CD4+ T cells had their DNA profiled by the Oncomine TCR Beta short-read assay. TCRdb redid the calling of the PCR reads with MiXCR, one entry per CDR3 protein. The sample gives roughly 13,000 distinct CDR3 sequences, 55% of which show up once; 15% to 20% is in the top ten. This CDR3 comprises 16 residues. After removal of 7 bases from V and 3 bases from J, the junction contained 7 bases not matched to a gene. Per germline, CDR1 MNHEY and CDR2 SVGEGT.

The sample consisted of CD4+ T cells from blood, cultured in vitro. This TCR was recovered from a human donor who had recovered from COVID-19. The J gene is TRBJ2-2, the V gene TRBV6-2 or TRBV6-3; 11 bases line up with TRBD2. The CDR3 here is CASTYSSGRYTGELFF. In DNA, the CDR3 is TGTGCCAGCACCTACTCTAGCGGGAGGTACACCGGGGAGCTGTTTTTT.